The clone carrying this T cell receptor (beta chain) showed up many times. What it binds is not known. Authors of the study amplified TCR beta CDR3 regions from RNA transcripts. The HTBI set primed first-round TCR CDR3 RT-PCR. MiXCR was run by TCRdb on the multiplex PCR reads, yielding one entry per CDR3 protein. The profile shows approximately 700,000 distinct CDR3 sequences, about 16% of them singletons. This specimen comes from a study of T cells in Graves' hyperthyroidism and ophthalmopathy. Findings and limits, study-wide: A model using 13 V-J features told ophthalmopathy apart from stable hyperthyroidism.

The V and J ends lost 6 bases and 5 bases respectively, with 16 bases between them. CDR1 MDHEN and CDR2 SYDVKM come from the germline V gene. CDR3 length: 14 amino acids. V is TRBV28 and J is TRBJ1-1, with D perhaps matching TRBD1 (6 bases). The TCR originated in a man between 18 and 35 years old with Graves' hyperthyroidism. Sequencing was done on a sample of blood. The CDR3 DNA sequence: TGTGCCAGCAGCCTCCCAGGGGCGACGACTGAAGCTTTCTTT. It yields the protein CASSLPGATTEAFF.